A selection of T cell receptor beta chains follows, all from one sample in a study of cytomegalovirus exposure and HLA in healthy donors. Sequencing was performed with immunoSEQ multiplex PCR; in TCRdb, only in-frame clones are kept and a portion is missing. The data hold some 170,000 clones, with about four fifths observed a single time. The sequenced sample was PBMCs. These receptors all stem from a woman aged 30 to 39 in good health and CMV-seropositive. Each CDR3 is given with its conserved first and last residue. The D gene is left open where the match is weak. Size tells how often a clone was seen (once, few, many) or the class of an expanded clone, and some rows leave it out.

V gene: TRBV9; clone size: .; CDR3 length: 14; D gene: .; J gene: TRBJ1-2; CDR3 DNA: TGTGCCAGCAGCGCTTGGGGAGGCAGGGATGGCTACACCTTC; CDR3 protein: CASSAWGGRDGYTF
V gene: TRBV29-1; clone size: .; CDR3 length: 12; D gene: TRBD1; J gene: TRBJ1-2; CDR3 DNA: TGCAGCGTGACCGGGACAGTCTATGGCTACACCTTC; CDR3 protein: CSVTGTVYGYTF
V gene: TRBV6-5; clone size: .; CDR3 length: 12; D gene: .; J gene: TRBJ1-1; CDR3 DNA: TGTGCCACCTACAGGGTGAACACTGAAGCTTTCTTT; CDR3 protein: CATYRVNTEAFF
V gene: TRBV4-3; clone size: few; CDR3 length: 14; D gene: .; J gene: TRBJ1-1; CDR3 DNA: TGCGCCAGCAGCCAAGACCCGGGTTGGGCTGAAGCTTTCTTT; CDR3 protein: CASSQDPGWAEAFF
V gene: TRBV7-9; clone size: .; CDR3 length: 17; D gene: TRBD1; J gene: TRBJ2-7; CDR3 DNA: TGTGCCAGCAGCTCTTCTTGGAAACAGGGGGCTGCCTACGAGCAGTACTTC; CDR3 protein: CASSSSWKQGAAYEQYF
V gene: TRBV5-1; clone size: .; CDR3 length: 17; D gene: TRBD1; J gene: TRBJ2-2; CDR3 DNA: TGCGCCAGCAGCTTGGCCCCCGGGACAGGGGGGCGTGGGGAGCTGTTTTTT; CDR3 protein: CASSLAPGTGGRGELFF
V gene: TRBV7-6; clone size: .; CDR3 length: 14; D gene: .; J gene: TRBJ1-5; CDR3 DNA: TGTGCCAGCAGCCCCACTAATAGCAATCAGCCCCAGCATTTT; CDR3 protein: CASSPTNSNQPQHF
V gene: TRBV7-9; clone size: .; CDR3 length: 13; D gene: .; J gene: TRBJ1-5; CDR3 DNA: TGTGCCAGCAGCCGGGAGGGTAGTCAGCCCCAGCATTTT; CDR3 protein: CASSREGSQPQHF
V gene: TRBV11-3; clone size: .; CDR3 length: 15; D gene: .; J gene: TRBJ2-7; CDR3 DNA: TGTGCCAGCCGGGAATGGGGTTTCGTTAACTACGAGCAGTACTTC; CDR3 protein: CASREWGFVNYEQYF
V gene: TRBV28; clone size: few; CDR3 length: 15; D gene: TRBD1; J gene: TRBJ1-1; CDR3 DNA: TGTGCCAGCAGTCTTTACCGGGACAGAATTTCTGAAGCTTTCTTT; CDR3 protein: CASSLYRDRISEAFF
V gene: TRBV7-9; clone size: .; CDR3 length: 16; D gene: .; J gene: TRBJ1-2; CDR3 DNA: TGTGCCAGCAGCTTAGCTCTCCGGGGAGCGGGCTATGGCTACACCTTC; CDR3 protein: CASSLALRGAGYGYTF
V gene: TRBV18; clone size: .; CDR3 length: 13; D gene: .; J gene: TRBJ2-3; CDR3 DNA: TGTGCCAGCTCACCACCTATCCCAGATACGCAGTATTTT; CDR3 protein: CASSPPIPDTQYF
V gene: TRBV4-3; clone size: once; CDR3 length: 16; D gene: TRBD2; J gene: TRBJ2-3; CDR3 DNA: TGCGCCAGCAGCCAAACCCGGACTAGCGGGGGTTATACGCAGTATTTT; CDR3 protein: CASSQTRTSGGYTQYF
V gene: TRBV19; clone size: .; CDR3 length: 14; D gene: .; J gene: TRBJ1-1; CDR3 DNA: TGTGCCAGTAGCCTCGGACTAGGCGGCACTGAAGCTTTCTTT; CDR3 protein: CASSLGLGGTEAFF
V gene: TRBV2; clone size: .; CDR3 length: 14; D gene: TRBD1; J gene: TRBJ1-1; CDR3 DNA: TGTGCCAGCAGTGGGGGACAGACGAACACTGAAGCTTTCTTT; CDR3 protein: CASSGGQTNTEAFF
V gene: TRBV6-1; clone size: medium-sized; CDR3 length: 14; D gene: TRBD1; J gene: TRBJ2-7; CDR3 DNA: TGTGCCAGCAATCGCCCACAGGGGACCTACGAGCAGTACTTC; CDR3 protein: CASNRPQGTYEQYF
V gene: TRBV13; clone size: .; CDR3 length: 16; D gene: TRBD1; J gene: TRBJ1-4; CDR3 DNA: TGTGCCAGCAGCTTTAGATACAGGGGAGTAAGAGAAAAACTGTTTTTT; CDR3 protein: CASSFRYRGVREKLFF
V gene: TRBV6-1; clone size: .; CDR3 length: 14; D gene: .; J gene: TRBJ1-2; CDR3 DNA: TGTGCCAGCAGCACAGGGCCGGCTAACTATGGCTACACCTTC; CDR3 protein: CASSTGPANYGYTF
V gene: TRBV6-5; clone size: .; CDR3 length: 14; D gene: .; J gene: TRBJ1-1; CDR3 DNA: TGTGCCAGCAGGACCATAAGCAGGGTCCCTGAAGCTTTCTTT; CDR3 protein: CASRTISRVPEAFF
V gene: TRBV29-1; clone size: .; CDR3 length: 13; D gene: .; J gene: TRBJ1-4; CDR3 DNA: TGCAGCGTTGAACTCCCGGGGGGTGAAAAACTGTTTTTT; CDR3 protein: CSVELPGGEKLFF
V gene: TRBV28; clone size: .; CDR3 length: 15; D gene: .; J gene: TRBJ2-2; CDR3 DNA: TGTGCCAGCAATTTCGACAGTTCTAACACCGGGGAGCTGTTTTTT; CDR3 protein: CASNFDSSNTGELFF
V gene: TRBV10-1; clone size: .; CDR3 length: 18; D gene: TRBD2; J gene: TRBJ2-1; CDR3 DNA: TGCGCCAGCAGCTGGACTAGCGGGGCCCCCACCACCTACAATGAGCAGTTCTTC; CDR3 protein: CASSWTSGAPTTYNEQFF
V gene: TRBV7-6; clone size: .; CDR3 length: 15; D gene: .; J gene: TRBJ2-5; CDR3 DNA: TGTGCCAGCAGCAAAACGGACTCCACTAAAGAGACCCAGTACTTC; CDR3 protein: CASSKTDSTKETQYF
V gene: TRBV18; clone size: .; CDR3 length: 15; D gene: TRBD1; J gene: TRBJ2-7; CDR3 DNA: TGTGCCAGCTCACCAGCCCTGGACAGGGTTTACGAGCAGTACTTC; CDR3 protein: CASSPALDRVYEQYF
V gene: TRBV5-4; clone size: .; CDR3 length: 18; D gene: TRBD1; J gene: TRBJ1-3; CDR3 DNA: TGTGCCAGCAGCTTTGGACAGGGGGCAGGTAAGTCGGGGAACACCATATATTTT; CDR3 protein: CASSFGQGAGKSGNTIYF
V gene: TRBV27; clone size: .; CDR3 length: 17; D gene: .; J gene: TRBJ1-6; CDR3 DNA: TGTGCCAGCAGTTTGCTTCCCGGCGGGGGCGCTCAGTCACCCCTCCACTTT; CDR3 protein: CASSLLPGGGAQSPLHF
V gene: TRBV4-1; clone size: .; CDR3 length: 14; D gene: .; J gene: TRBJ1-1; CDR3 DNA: TGCGCCAGCAGCCAAGATCTCGGGAACACTGAAGCTTTCTTT; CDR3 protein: CASSQDLGNTEAFF
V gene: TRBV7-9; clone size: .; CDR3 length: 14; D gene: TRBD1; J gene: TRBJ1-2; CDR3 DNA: TGTGCCAGCAGCTACACAGGGGGCCACTATGGCTACACCTTC; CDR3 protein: CASSYTGGHYGYTF
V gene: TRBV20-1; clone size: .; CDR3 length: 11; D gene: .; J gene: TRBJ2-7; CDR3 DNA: TGCAGTGGTGTATACCTACACGAGCAGTACTTC; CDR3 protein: CSGVYLHEQYF
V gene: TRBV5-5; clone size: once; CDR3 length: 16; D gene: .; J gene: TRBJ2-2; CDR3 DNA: TGTGCCAGCAGATCCCGGCTTGCAGGGGCCAAGGGGGAGCTGTTTTTT; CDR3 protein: CASRSRLAGAKGELFF
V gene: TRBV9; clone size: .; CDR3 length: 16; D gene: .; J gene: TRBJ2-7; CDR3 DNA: TGTGCCAGCAGCGTAGGGGAAGTCGGGACGGGAGACGAGCAGTACTTC; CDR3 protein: CASSVGEVGTGDEQYF
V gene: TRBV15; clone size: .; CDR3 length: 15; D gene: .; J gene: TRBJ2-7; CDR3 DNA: TGTGCCACCAGCATAGAAGGGAGGGGGGGTTACGAGCAGTACTTC; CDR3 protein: CATSIEGRGGYEQYF
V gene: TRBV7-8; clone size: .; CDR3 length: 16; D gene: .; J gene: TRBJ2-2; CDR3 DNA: TGTGCCAGCAGCTTAGTCGCGGGCCGAGACACCGGGGAGCTGTTTTTT; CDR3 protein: CASSLVAGRDTGELFF
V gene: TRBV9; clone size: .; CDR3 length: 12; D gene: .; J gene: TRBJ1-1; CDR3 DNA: TGTGCCAGCAGTTTTGGCGGTACTGAAGCTTTCTTT; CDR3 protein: CASSFGGTEAFF
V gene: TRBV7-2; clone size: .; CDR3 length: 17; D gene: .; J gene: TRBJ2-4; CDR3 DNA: TGTGCCAGCAGCCTCGGGACTCCTGGCGGCGGCAAAAACATTCAGTACTTC; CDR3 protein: CASSLGTPGGGKNIQYF
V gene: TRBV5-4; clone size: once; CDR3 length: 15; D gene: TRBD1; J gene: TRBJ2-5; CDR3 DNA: TGTGCCAGCAGCTTGACCGGGACAGGGCAAGAGACCCAGTACTTC; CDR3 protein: CASSLTGTGQETQYF
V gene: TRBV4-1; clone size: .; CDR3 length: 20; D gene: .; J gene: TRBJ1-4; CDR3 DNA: TGCGCCAGCAGCCAGGGAGGACGGGTGAGGCACTACGGCGCTAATGAAAAACTGTTTTTT; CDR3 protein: CASSQGGRVRHYGANEKLFF
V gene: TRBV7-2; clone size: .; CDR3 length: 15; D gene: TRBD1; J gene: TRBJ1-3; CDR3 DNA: TGTGCCAGCAGCTCGAGACCGGGACAGGGAAACACCATATATTTT; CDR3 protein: CASSSRPGQGNTIYF
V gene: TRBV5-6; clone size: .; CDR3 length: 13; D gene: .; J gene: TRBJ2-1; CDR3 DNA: TGTGCCAGCAGCTTGGGGGTCGGGGTTAAGCAGTTCTTC; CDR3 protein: CASSLGVGVKQFF
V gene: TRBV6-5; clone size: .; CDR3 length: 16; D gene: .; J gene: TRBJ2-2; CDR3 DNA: TGTGCCAGCAGTTACGGGCAGGGAATGACCACCGGGGAGCTGTTTTTT; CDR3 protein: CASSYGQGMTTGELFF
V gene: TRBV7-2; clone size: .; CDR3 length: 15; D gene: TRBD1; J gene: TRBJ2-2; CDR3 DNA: TGTGCCAGCAGCCTACAGGGGGCGAACACCGGGGAGCTGTTTTTT; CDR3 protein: CASSLQGANTGELFF
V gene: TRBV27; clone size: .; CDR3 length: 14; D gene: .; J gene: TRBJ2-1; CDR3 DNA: TGTGCCAGCAGTTCCCTAGGCGCGTACAATGAGCAGTTCTTC; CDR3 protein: CASSSLGAYNEQFF
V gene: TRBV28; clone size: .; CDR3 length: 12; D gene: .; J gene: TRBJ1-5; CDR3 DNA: TGTGCCAGCACGACGGGTAAACAGCCCCAGCATTTT; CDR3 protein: CASTTGKQPQHF
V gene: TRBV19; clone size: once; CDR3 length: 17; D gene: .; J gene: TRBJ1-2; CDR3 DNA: TGTGCCAGTACGAATCCGGCCCGGGACGGAGGGAACTATGGCTACACCTTC; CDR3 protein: CASTNPARDGGNYGYTF
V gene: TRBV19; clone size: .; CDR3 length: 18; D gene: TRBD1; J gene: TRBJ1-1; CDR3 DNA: TGTGCCAGTAGTATGTCTCAGGGGGGAATACCCATGAACACTGAAGCTTTCTTT; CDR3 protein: CASSMSQGGIPMNTEAFF
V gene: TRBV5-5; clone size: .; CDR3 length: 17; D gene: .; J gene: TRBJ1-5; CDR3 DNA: TGTGCCAGCAGCTCCCGTCCGACAGGAGTTAGCAATCAGCCCCAGCATTTT; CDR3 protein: CASSSRPTGVSNQPQHF
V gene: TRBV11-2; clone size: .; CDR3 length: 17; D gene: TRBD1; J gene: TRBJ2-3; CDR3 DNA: TGTGCCAGCAGCCAGAAATTGGGACAGGGGCTCACAGATACGCAGTATTTT; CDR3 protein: CASSQKLGQGLTDTQYF
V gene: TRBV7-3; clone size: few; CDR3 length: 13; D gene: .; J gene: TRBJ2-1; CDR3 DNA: TGTGCCAGCAGCTCATTCGGGTGGCGCGAGCAGTTCTTC; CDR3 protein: CASSSFGWREQFF
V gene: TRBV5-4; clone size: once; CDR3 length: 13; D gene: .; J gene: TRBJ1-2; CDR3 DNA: TGTGCCAGCAGCTTCAGGTCGACCTATGGCTACACCTTC; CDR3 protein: CASSFRSTYGYTF
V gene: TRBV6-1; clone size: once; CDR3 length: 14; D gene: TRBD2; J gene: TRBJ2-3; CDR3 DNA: TGTGCCAGCAAGAGCGGGGGGGCTGGAGATACGCAGTATTTT; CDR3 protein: CASKSGGAGDTQYF
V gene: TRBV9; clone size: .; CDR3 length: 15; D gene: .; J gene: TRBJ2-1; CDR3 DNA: TGTGCCAGCAGCGCAACCATCTTACGTGGGACAGAGCAGTTCTTC; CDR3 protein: CASSATILRGTEQFF
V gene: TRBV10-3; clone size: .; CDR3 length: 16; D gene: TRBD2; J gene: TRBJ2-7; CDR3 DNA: TGTGCCATCAGTGAGGAGGGGAGCGGGGGTGGATACGAGCAGTACTTC; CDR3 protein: CAISEEGSGGGYEQYF
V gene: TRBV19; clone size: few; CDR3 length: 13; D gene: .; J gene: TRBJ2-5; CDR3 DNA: TGTGCCAGTAGTATTCTTTCGGGGGAGACCCAGTACTTC; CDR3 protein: CASSILSGETQYF
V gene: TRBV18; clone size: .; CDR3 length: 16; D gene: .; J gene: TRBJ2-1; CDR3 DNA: TGTGCCAGCTCACCATGGGACACGAGCTCCTACAATGAGCAGTTCTTC; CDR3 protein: CASSPWDTSSYNEQFF
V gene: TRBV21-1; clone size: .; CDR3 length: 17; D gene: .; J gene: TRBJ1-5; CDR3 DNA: TGTGCCAGCACAGTGAGTCAGGGGGCTGTGGTTTGTCAGCCCCAGCATTTT; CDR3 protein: CASTVSQGAVVCQPQHF
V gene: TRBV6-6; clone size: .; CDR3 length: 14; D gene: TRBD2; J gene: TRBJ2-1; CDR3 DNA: TGTGCCAGCAGTTATCGGACTAGCGGCGGTGAGCAGTTCTTC; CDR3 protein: CASSYRTSGGEQFF
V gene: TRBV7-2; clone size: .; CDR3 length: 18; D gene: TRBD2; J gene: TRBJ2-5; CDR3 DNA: TGTGCCAGCAGCTTATTCCCCGTTTCGGGAGGGAGTGGGGAGACCCAGTACTTC; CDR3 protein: CASSLFPVSGGSGETQYF
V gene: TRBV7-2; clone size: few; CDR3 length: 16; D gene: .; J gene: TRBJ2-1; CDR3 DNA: TGTGCCAGCAGCTTAGCAGGGGCTGTTTCCTACAATGAGCAGTTCTTC; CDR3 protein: CASSLAGAVSYNEQFF
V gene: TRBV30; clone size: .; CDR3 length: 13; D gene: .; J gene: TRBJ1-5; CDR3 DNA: TGTGCCTGGAGTGTACGTCAGGGGAAGTCCCAGCATTTT; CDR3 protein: CAWSVRQGKSQHF
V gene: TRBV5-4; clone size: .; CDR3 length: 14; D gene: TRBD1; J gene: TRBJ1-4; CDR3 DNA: TGTGCCAGCAGCTTGGATAGGACAGGGAAAAAACTGTTTTTT; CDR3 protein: CASSLDRTGKKLFF